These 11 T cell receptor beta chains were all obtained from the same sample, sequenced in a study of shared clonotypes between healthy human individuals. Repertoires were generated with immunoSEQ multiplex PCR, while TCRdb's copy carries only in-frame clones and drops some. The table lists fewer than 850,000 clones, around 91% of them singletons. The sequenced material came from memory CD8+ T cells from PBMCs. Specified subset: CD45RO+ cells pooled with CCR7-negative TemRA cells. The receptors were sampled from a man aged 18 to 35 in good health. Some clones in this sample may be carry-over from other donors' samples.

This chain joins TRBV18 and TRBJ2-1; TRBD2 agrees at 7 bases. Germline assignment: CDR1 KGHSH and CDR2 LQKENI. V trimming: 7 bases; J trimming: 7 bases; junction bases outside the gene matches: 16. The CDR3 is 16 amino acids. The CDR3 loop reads CASCAQAGTPGNEQFF. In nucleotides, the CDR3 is TGTGCCAGCTGCGCGCAAGCGGGAACGCCGGGGAATGAGCAGTTCTTC.

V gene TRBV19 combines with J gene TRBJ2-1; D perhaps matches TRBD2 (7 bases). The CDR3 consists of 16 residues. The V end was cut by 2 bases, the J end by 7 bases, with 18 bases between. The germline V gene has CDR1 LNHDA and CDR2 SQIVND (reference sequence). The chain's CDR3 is CASSIFSGGGQNEQFF. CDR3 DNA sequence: TGTGCCAGTAGTATATTTTCTGGGGGGGGCCAAAATGAGCAGTTCTTC.

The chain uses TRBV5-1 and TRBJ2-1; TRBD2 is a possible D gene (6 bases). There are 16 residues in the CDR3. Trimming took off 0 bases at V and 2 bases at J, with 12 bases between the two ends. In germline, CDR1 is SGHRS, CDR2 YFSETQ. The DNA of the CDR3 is TGCGCCAGCAGCTTGGTGTGGGAGGAACCCTACAATGAGCAGTTCTTC. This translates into CASSLVWEEPYNEQFF.

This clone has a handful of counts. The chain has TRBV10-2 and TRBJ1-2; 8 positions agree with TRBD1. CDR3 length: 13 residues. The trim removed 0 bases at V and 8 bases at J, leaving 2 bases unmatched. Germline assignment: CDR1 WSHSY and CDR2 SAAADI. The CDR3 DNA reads TGCGCCAGCAGTGAGTCGTGGACAGGGGGCTACACCTTC. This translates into CASSESWTGGYTF.

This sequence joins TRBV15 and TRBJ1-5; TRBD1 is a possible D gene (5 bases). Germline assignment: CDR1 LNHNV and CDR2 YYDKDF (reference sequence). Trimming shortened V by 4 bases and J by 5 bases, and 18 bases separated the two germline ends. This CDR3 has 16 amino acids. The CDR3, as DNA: TGTGCCACCAGCACCGACAATGACGGGGGAGATCAGCCCCAGCATTTT. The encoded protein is CATSTDNDGGDQPQHF.

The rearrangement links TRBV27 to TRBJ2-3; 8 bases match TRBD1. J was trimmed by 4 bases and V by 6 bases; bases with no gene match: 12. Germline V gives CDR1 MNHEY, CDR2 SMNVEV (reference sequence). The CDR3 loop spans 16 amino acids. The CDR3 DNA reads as TGTGCCAGCAGAGATCGGACAGGGATGGTCGCAGATACGCAGTATTTT. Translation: CASRDRTGMVADTQYF.

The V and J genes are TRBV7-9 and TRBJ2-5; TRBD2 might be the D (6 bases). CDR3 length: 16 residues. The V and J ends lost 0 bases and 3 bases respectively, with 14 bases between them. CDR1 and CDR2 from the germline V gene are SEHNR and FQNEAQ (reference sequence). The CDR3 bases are TGTGCCAGCAGCTTAGCGGTCCGGGGAGGAGAAGAGACCCAGTACTTC. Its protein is CASSLAVRGGEETQYF.

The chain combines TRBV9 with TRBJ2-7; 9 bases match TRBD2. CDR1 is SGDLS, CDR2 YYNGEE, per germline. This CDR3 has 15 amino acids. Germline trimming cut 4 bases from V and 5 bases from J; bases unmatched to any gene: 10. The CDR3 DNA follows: TGTGCCAGCAGCCCGCGGGAGGGACTAAGGGACGAGCAGTACTTC. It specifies CASSPREGLRDEQYF.

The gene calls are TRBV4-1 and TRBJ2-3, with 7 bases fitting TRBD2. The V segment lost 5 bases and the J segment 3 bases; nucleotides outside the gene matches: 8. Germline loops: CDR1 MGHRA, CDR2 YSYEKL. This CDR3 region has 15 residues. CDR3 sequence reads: CASSGLGGITDTQYF. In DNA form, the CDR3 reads TGCGCCAGCAGCGGGTTGGGGGGGATAACAGATACGCAGTATTTT.

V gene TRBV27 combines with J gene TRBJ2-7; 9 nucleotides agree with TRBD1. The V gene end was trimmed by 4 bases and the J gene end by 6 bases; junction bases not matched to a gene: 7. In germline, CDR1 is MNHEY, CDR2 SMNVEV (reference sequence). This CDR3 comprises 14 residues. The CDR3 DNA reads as TGTGCCAGCAGTTGGGGACAGGGCCCCGGCGAGCAGTACTTC. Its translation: CASSWGQGPGEQYF.

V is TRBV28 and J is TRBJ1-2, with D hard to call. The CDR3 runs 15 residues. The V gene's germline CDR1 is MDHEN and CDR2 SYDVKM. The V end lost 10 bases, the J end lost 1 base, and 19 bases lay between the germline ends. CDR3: CATQYQREINYGYTF. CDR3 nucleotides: TGTGCCACCCAATATCAGAGAGAGATTAACTATGGCTACACCTTC.